This T cell receptor beta chain originates from a study of blood T cell repertoires in COVID-19 (dated by TCRdb to about 2020). Context from the whole study: Samples covering the acute and convalescent phases of COVID-19 were provided by collaborators in the United States, Italy and Spain. The sample metadata nearly always contained a de-identified subject ID, COVID-19 status, age in years and sex. The samples were drawn from the first 160 participants of the ongoing ImmuneRACE study and from about 1,200 subjects provided by 6 global collaborators. The dataset comprised deeply sampled blood TCRbeta repertoires from subjects exposed to, actively infected with, or recovered from COVID-19. A freely available public database, intended as a resource for researchers studying the immune response to SARS-CoV-2, is where the repertoires were released. The prospective study material was composed of cDNA or gDNA derived from T cells, B-cell-depleted T cells, or PBMCs. HLA class I and class II types, where available, came from metadata supplied by the sample provider rather than from assay-based typing.

General study outcomes and caveats: Clinical and demographic metadata were provided uncurated, with the amount varying by source and participant.

Relative to germline, V is 0 bases shorter and J is 0 bases shorter, with 4 bases between their ends. Reading from cysteine to phenylalanine, the CDR3 counts 14 amino acids. Just the 42-base CDR3 DNA is kept, in frame starting at base 1. For CDR1 and CDR2, the germline V gene (reference sequence) lists SGHNT and YYREEE. A second Seattle source provided samples from volunteer blood donors who had recovered from COVID-19. Whole blood was collected in K2EDTA tubes by collaborating institutions according to the institutions' own protocols. Collaborator samples were shipped for TCRbeta analysis as frozen whole blood, isolated PBMCs, or DNA extracted from either sample type. The immunoSEQ Assay, a bias-controlled multiplex PCR, was used to amplify TCRbeta CDR3 regions from genomic DNA. In the original analysis: The number of nucleated cells in each sample was estimated from the amplification of reference gene primers within the assay. To quantify the absolute abundance of each unique TCRbeta CDR3 rearrangement, sequence reads were collapsed and filtered. Productive Simpson clonality was computed per sample as the square root of Simpson's diversity index over productive rearrangements. In TCRdb, the immuneACCESS table is reduced to in-frame sequences with V and J assigned. These tables do not hold every clone; where another copy was compared, an unresolved V gene accounts for under half, and the others remain unexplained. That table furnishes V, J and clone size, whereas the DNA furnished D and trimming. The sample has some 250,000 clones on record, 88% of them singletons. 0.99% of the sample goes to the ten largest clones.

A remark on this clone: The antigen it binds to is not known. Base quality data are lacking; no much larger clone is found one base away. Other DNA sequences within the sample encode an identical CDR3.

The chain joins TRBV5-4 to TRBJ2-1, with the D gene uncertain. The clonotype originates from a woman aged 40 to 50 who had recovered from COVID-19. Sequenced: peripheral blood. The CDR3 region reads CASSLAGSYNEQFF. The sequenced DNA is TGTGCCAGCAGCTTGGCAGGCTCCTACAATGAGCAGTTCTTC.